This T cell receptor (beta chain) comes out of a study of cytomegalovirus exposure and HLA in healthy donors. Study-wide context: Later analysis reported that the approximately 120 validation repertoires shared the platform of the 650 to 700 first-cohort repertoires.

Points on this clone: Its antigen is not identified.

General study results and limits: Cytomegalovirus status was reportedly diagnosed by the classifier with high specificity and sensitivity. Among TCR sequences, most were rare, though some public TCRs appeared in many donors.

Germline lookup yields CDR1 GTSNPN and CDR2 SVGIG (reference sequence). The trim removed 0 bases at V and 4 bases at J, leaving 5 bases unmatched. CDR3 length: 14 amino acids. TCRdb's table, derived via immunoSEQ multiplex PCR, lists solely in-frame clones and lacks some. The sample lists 130,000 to 150,000 clones, around 90% occurring once. The rearrangement joins TRBV30 to TRBJ2-5; TRBD2 aligns across 7 bases. The receptor comes from a woman under 30 in good health and CMV-seropositive. The source material was PBMCs. The CDR3 loop is CAWSVRLATETQYF. CDR3 DNA sequence: TGTGCCTGGAGTGTACGACTAGCCACAGAGACCCAGTACTTC.